This T cell receptor beta chain was identified during a study of immune evolution from preneoplasia to lung adenocarcinoma. The CDR3 consists of 13 residues. Between the trimmed V and J ends, which lost 2 bases and 5 bases, there was a span of 9 bases. Germline values: CDR1 SGHRS, CDR2 YFSETQ. The assay was immunoSEQ multiplex PCR, and TCRdb's table has in-frame clones only and misses some. This sample yields 9,000 to 10,000 clones, of which around 89% are seen a single time; 2.9% belongs to the top ten. This sequence originates from a person between 65 and 79 years old with invasive lung adenocarcinoma. Some clones in this sample may be carry-over from other donors' samples. The J gene is TRBJ2-3, the V gene TRBV5-1; possibly TRBD1 for D (5 bases). The material sequenced was FFPE invasive lung adenocarcinoma tissue. CDR3 residues: CASSFRAGDTQYF. The CDR3 region has the DNA TGCGCCAGCAGCTTCAGGGCCGGAGATACGCAGTATTTT.